Listed below are T cell receptor beta chains from one sample, sequenced in a study of control samples from healthy donors and cancer patients. Sequencing was performed with immunoSEQ multiplex PCR; in TCRdb, only in-frame clones are kept and a portion is missing. The sample has roughly 88,000 clones; 91% are singletons. Sequencing input: blood. All receptors derive from a man aged 45-65 years in good health. Both conserved end residues are part of each CDR3. Each record gives: CDR3 protein, CDR3 DNA, clone size, D gene, J gene, V gene. D genes are given only for firm matches. Clone size is given for some rows only: seen once, a few or many times, or a class if the clone is expanded.

CAISSMTGTYEQYF	TGTGCCATCAGTTCAATGACAGGTACCTACGAGCAGTACTTC	.	.	TRBJ2-7	TRBV10-3
CASSYSSWTVNTEAFF	TGTGCCAGCAGTTACTCGAGTTGGACCGTAAACACTGAAGCTTTCTTT	.	.	TRBJ1-1	TRBV6-5
CASSLPMNTEAFF	TGTGCCAGTAGTCTTCCCATGAACACTGAAGCTTTCTTT	.	.	TRBJ1-1	TRBV19
CATSRAQGARGYTF	TGTGCCACCAGCAGAGCACAGGGGGCGCGTGGCTACACCTTC	once	TRBD1	TRBJ1-2	TRBV15
CASSQDGGDNEQFF	TGCGCCAGCAGCCAAGACGGAGGGGACAATGAGCAGTTCTTC	.	.	TRBJ2-1	TRBV4-1
CATSDRGPGIEPQHF	TGTGCCACCAGTGATAGAGGGCCCGGTATTGAGCCCCAGCATTTT	.	.	TRBJ1-5	TRBV24-1
CASSTGLASEQYF	TGTGCCAGTAGTACGGGACTAGCTAGTGAGCAGTACTTC	.	TRBD2	TRBJ2-7	TRBV19
CASRSDRAYGYTF	TGTGCCAGTCGCAGCGACAGGGCGTATGGCTACACCTTC	.	TRBD1	TRBJ1-2	TRBV19
CASSYSRDLGVTF	TGTGCCAGCAGTTACTCGAGGGATTTGGGCGTCACCTTC	.	.	TRBJ1-2	TRBV6-5
CASSLRGGTTTDTQYF	TGTGCCAGCAGCCTCCGGGGGGGAACTACCACAGATACGCAGTATTTT	.	TRBD2	TRBJ2-3	TRBV11-2
CASSSWTGPNQPQHF	TGTGCCAGCAGTTCTTGGACAGGTCCCAATCAGCCCCAGCATTTT	.	TRBD1	TRBJ1-5	TRBV6-5
CASSQDRRRHGYTF	TGTGCCAGCAGCCAAGATCGGCGGAGGCACGGCTACACCTTC	.	.	TRBJ1-2	TRBV14
CASSHTTGEPQHF	TGTGCCAGCAGCCACACGACGGGGGAGCCCCAGCATTTT	.	.	TRBJ1-5	TRBV3-1/TRBV3-2
CASSEFVSPAGELFF	TGTGCCAGCAGTGAATTTGTATCCCCAGCCGGGGAGCTGTTTTTT	.	.	TRBJ2-2	TRBV2
CASSIGGVYEQFF	TGTGCCAGTAGTATAGGGGGCGTCTATGAGCAGTTCTTC	once	.	TRBJ2-1	TRBV19
CASSVEVRRTTDTQYF	TGTGCCAGCAGCGTAGAGGTTAGGAGGACCACAGATACGCAGTATTTT	.	.	TRBJ2-3	TRBV9
CASSLDGQEVYEQYF	TGCGCCAGCAGCTTGGATGGTCAGGAGGTCTACGAGCAGTACTTC	.	.	TRBJ2-7	TRBV5-1
CASSKALELSSGNTIYF	TGTGCCAGCAGCAAAGCGCTCGAGTTAAGCTCTGGAAACACCATATATTTT	once	.	TRBJ1-3	TRBV21-1
CATSDLVQGETQYF	TGTGCCACCAGTGATTTGGTGCAGGGGGAGACCCAGTACTTC	.	.	TRBJ2-5	TRBV24-1
CASKARQGVNTEAFF	TGTGCCAGTAAGGCGAGACAGGGGGTAAACACTGAAGCTTTCTTT	.	TRBD1	TRBJ1-1	TRBV19
CASSPTRQNTGELFF	TGTGCCAGCTCACCTACGAGACAGAACACCGGGGAGCTGTTTTTT	.	.	TRBJ2-2	TRBV18
CASSSPGAYRNSSTQHF	TGTGCCAGCAGCTCCCCCGGAGCATACCGAAATAGCAGCACCCAGCATTTT	few	.	TRBJ1-5	TRBV5-4
CASSRLREPPNSPLHF	TGTGCCAGCAGTAGACTCAGGGAGCCACCTAATTCACCCCTCCACTTT	.	.	TRBJ1-6	TRBV6-6
CASKDGPSTEAFF	TGTGCCAGCAAGGACGGACCGTCCACTGAAGCTTTCTTT	.	.	TRBJ1-1	TRBV2
CASSLVSGVGGYTF	TGTGCCAGCAGCTTAGTATCTGGGGTCGGCGGCTACACCTTC	.	.	TRBJ1-2	TRBV7-9
CASSLSGGTSQYF	TGTGCCAGTAGTCTCAGCGGAGGGACTTCACAGTACTTC	.	.	TRBJ2-7	TRBV19
CAGRGTQAYNEQFF	TGCGCCGGGCGGGGCACGCAGGCCTACAATGAGCAGTTCTTC	.	.	TRBJ2-1	TRBV10-1
CASSLANSPLHF	TGTGCCAGCAGCTTAGCTAACTCACCCCTCCACTTT	few	.	TRBJ1-6	TRBV7-9
CSARDRLAIYF	TGCAGTGCTAGAGATCGGTTGGCCATATATTTT	.	.	TRBJ1-3	TRBV20-1
CASSFRRGGGQFF	TGTGCCAGCAGCTTCCGGCGGGGGGGCGGGCAGTTCTTC	.	TRBD2	TRBJ2-1	TRBV11-2
CASSENSMNTEAFF	TGTGCCAGCAGTGAGAACAGCATGAACACTGAAGCTTTCTTT	few	.	TRBJ1-1	TRBV6-1
CASSIGEKLFF	TGTGCCAGTAGTATAGGTGAAAAACTGTTTTTT	.	.	TRBJ1-4	TRBV19
CASSWAAGATYEQYF	TGTGCCAGCAGTTGGGCGGCAGGGGCTACCTACGAGCAGTACTTC	.	.	TRBJ2-7	TRBV6-9
CASSFENSPLHF	TGTGCCAGCAGCTTCGAAAATTCACCCCTCCACTTT	.	.	TRBJ1-6	TRBV7-2
CASSFTGNQPQHF	TGTGCCAGCAGCTTTACGGGTAATCAGCCCCAGCATTTT	few	.	TRBJ1-5	TRBV7-9
CASSLRQFFPNEQFF	TGTGCCAGCAGCTTACGACAATTTTTTCCCAATGAGCAGTTCTTC	.	.	TRBJ2-1	TRBV5-5
CASSQYWTDGNQPQHF	TGCGCCAGCAGCCAATATTGGACAGATGGGAATCAGCCCCAGCATTTT	few	.	TRBJ1-5	TRBV4-1
CASSETASGGRYNEQFF	TGCGCCAGCAGTGAGACGGCTAGCGGGGGGAGATACAATGAGCAGTTCTTC	.	TRBD2	TRBJ2-1	TRBV10-1
CATSEPAGGPNTGELFF	TGTGCCACCAGTGAGCCAGCGGGGGGGCCGAACACCGGGGAGCTGTTTTTT	.	TRBD2	TRBJ2-2	TRBV24-1
CASSYGQGANTEAFF	TGTGCCAGCTCTTATGGACAGGGGGCGAACACTGAAGCTTTCTTT	.	TRBD1	TRBJ1-1	TRBV18
CATREGGQGLPEAFF	TGCGCCACCCGAGAGGGAGGACAGGGGTTACCTGAAGCTTTCTTT	.	TRBD1	TRBJ1-1	TRBV5-1
CAWRGAGNQPQHF	TGTGCCTGGAGGGGGGCAGGGAATCAGCCCCAGCATTTT	.	.	TRBJ1-5	TRBV30
CASSLEADNEQFF	TGTGCCAGCAGCTTAGAAGCTGACAATGAGCAGTTCTTC	.	.	TRBJ2-1	TRBV7-2
CASTWDGSNQPQHF	TGTGCCAGCACATGGGACGGTAGCAATCAGCCCCAGCATTTT	.	.	TRBJ1-5	TRBV6-5
CASRNGLYGYTF	TGTGCCAGCAGGAATGGGTTGTATGGCTACACCTTC	.	.	TRBJ1-2	TRBV6-5
CATGAGGVGDTQYF	TGTGCCACCGGGGCCGGGGGTGTCGGGGATACGCAGTATTTT	.	.	TRBJ2-3	TRBV24-1
CASSFIREDTQYF	TGTGCCAGCAGCTTTATCAGGGAAGATACGCAGTATTTT	.	.	TRBJ2-3	TRBV7-2
CASSQVFSDTQYF	TGCGCCAGCAGCCAAGTCTTCTCAGATACGCAGTATTTT	.	.	TRBJ2-3	TRBV4-1
CASSLSEGYGAKSQYF	TGTGCCAGCAGCCTTTCAGAGGGGTACGGGGCTAAGTCCCAGTACTTC	.	.	TRBJ2-5	TRBV4-2
CASIRQGSETQYF	TGTGCCAGCATCCGACAGGGTTCAGAGACCCAGTACTTC	.	TRBD1	TRBJ2-5	TRBV6-6
CASRQGPYEQYF	TGTGCCAGCAGGCAGGGTCCCTACGAGCAGTACTTC	.	.	TRBJ2-7	TRBV6-5
CASSIPGTSGGLGEQFF	TGTGCCAGTAGTATCCCCGGGACTAGCGGGGGGTTGGGTGAGCAGTTCTTC	.	TRBD2	TRBJ2-1	TRBV19
CASSQVRGFDQPQHF	TGCGCCAGCAGCCAAGTACGGGGATTTGATCAGCCCCAGCATTTT	.	.	TRBJ1-5	TRBV4-1
CASSPPQMNTIYF	TGTGCCAGCTCACCACCCCAGATGAACACCATATATTTT	.	.	TRBJ1-3	TRBV18